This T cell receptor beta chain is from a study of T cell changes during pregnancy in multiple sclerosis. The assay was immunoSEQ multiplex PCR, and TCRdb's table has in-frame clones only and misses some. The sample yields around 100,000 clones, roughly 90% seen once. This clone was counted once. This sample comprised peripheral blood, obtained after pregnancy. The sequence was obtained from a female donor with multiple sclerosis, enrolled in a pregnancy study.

In DNA, the CDR3 is TGCGCCAGCAGAGGGGGCAGCGGCAAATACAATGAGCAGTTCTTC. Translation gives CASRGGSGKYNEQFF. The chain uses TRBV5-1 and TRBJ2-1, with 7 nucleotides matching TRBD1. The germline gives CDR1 SGHRS, CDR2 YFSETQ. This CDR3 comprises 15 residues. V was clipped by 5 bases and J by 4 bases; unmatched bases: 9.